A single T cell receptor (beta chain) is shown here with its context. Its antigen is not known. Profiled with immunoSEQ multiplex PCR; TCRdb holds only in-frame clones, not every one. The repertoire has about 11,000 clones, around half of them found once; the top ten carry 4.2%. This sample was included in a study of T cells in localized non-small cell lung cancer. Broader study findings: Highest T cell clonality was seen in uninvolved adjacent lung, surpassing that measured in tumor. Paired adjacent lung recovered a median approximately 57 of the top 100 tumor clones.

This CDR3 contains 15 residues. Trimming pared 3 bases from V and 3 bases from J, leaving 13 bases between. The germline gives CDR1 LNHDA, CDR2 SQIVND (reference sequence). Sequencing was performed on lymph node tissue, taken before any cancer treatment. The V call is TRBV19, the J call TRBJ2-3, with a tentative D call TRBD2 (6 bases). This sequence was found in a woman between 35 and 70 years old with stage II squamous cell lung carcinoma. The CDR3 loop is CASSIHGTQTDTQYF. The CDR3 bases are TGTGCCAGTAGTATTCACGGGACTCAGACAGATACGCAGTATTTT.